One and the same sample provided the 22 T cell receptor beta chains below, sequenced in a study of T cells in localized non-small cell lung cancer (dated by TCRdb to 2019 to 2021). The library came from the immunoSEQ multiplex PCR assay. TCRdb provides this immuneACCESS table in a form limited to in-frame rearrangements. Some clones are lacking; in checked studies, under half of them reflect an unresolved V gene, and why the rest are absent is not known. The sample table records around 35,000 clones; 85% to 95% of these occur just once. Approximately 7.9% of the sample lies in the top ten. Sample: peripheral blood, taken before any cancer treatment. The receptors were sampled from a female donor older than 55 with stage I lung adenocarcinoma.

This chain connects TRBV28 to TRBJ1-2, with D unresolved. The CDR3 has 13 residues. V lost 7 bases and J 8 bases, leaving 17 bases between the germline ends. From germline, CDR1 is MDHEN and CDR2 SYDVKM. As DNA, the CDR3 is TGTGCCAGCACCCCGCCCGGGGTAGGCGGCTACACCTTC. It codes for CASTPPGVGGYTF.

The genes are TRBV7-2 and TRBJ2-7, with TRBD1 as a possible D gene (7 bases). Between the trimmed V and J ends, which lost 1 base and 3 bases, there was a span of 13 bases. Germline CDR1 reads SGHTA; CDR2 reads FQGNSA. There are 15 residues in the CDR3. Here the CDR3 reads CASSLVAQGGYEQYV. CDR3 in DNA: TGTGCCAGCAGCTTAGTTGCCCAGGGGGGCTACGAGCAGTACGTC.

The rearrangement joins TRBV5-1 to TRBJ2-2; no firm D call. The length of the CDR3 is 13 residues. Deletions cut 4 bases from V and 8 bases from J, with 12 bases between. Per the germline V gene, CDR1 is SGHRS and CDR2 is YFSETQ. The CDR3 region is CASSPQAEGELFF. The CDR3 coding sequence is TGCGCCAGCAGCCCTCAAGCCGAAGGGGAGCTGTTTTTT.

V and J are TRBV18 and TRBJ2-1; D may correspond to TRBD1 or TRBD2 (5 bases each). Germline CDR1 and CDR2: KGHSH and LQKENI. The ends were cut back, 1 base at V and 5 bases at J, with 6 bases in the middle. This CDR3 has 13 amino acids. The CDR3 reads CASSPRGDNEQFF. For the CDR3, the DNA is TGTGCCAGCTCACCACGAGGGGACAATGAGCAGTTCTTC.

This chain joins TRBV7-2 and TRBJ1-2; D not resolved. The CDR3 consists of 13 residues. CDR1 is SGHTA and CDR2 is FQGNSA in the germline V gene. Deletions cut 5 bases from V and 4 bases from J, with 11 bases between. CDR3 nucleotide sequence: TGTGCCAGCAGCCCAGGAGAGATCTATGGCTACACCTTC. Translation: CASSPGEIYGYTF.

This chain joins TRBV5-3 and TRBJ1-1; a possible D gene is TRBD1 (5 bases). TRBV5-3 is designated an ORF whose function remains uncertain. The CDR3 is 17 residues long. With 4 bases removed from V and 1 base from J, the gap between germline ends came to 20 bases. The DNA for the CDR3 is TGTGCCAGAAGCCCCGGGGGAGGGGAATGTCAGAACACTGAAGCTTTCTTT. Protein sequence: CARSPGGGECQNTEAFF.

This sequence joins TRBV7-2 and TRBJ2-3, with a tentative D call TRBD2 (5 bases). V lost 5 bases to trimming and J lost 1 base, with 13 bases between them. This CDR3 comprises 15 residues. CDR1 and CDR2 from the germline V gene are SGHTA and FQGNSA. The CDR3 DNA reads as TGTGCCAGCAGCCCTCGGCGGGTACGCACAGATACGCAGTATTTT. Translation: CASSPRRVRTDTQYF. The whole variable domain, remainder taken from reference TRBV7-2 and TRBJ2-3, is GAGVSQSPSNKVTEKGKDVELRCDPISGHTALYWYRQSLGQGLEFLIYFQGNSAPDKSGLPSDRFSAERTGGSVSTLTIQRTQQEDSAVYLCASSPRRVRTDTQYFGPGTRLTVL.

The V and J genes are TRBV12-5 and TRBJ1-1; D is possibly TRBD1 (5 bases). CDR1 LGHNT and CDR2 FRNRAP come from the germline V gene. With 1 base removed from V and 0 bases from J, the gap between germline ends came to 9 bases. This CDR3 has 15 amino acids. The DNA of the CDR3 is TGTGCTAGTGGTTTGGAGGCAGGGTTGAACACTGAAGCTTTCTTT. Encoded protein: CASGLEAGLNTEAFF.

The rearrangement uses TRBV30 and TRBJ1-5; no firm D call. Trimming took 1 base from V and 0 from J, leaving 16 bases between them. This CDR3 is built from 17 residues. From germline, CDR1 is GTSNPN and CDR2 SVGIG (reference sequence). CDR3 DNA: TGTGCCTGGAGTGCAGGCATCTCTTCCTATAGCAATCAGCCCCAGCATTTT. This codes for CAWSAGISSYSNQPQHF.

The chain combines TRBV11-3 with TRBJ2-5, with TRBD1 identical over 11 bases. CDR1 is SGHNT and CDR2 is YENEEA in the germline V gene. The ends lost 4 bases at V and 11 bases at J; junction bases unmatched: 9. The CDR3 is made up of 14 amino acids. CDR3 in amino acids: CASSSGQGASEQYF. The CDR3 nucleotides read TGTGCCAGCAGCTCCGGACAGGGGGCAAGTGAGCAGTACTTC.

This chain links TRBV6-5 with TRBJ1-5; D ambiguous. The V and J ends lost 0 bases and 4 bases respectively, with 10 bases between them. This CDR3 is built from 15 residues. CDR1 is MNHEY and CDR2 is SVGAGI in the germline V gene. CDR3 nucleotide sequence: TGTGCCAGCAGTTACTCCGGCAGGAAAAATCAGCCCCAGCATTTT. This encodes CASSYSGRKNQPQHF.

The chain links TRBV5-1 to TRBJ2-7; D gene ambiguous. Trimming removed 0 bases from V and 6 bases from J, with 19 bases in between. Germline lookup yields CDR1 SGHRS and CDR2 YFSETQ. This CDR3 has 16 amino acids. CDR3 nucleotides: TGCGCCAGCAGCTTGGGCCCGGAGCCCAAAGAGGCCGAGCAGTACTTC. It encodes CASSLGPEPKEAEQYF.

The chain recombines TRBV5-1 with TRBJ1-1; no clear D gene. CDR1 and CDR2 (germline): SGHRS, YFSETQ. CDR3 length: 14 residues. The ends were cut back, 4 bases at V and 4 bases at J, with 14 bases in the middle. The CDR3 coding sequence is TGCGCCAGCAGCGGCGATGGGGTGCGCACTGAAGCTTTCTTT. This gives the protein CASSGDGVRTEAFF.

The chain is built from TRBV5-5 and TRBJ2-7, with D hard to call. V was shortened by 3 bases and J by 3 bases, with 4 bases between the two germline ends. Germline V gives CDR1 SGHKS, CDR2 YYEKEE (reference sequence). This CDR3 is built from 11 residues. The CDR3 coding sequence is TGTGCCAGCAGCTGGGGCTACGAGCAGTACGTC. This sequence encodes CASSWGYEQYV.

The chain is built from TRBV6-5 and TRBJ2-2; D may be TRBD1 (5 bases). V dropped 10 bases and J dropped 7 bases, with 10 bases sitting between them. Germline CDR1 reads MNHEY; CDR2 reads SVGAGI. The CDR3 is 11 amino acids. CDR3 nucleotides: TGTGCCACCCGAAGGGGCGGGGAGCTGTTTTTT. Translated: CATRRGGELFF.

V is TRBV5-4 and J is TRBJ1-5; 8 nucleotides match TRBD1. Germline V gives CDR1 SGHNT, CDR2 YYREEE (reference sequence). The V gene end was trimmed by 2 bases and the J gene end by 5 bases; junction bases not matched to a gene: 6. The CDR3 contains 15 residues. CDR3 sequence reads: CASSLGRGLDQPQHF. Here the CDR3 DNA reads TGTGCCAGCAGCTTAGGCAGGGGGCTCGATCAGCCCCAGCATTTT.

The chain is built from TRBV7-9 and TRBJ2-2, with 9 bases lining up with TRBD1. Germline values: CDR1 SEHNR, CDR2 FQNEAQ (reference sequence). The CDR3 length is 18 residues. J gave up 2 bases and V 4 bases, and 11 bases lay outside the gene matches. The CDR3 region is CASSSSPGTGPNTGELFF. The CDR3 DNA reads TGTGCCAGCAGCTCGAGTCCCGGGACAGGGCCCAACACCGGGGAGCTGTTTTTT.

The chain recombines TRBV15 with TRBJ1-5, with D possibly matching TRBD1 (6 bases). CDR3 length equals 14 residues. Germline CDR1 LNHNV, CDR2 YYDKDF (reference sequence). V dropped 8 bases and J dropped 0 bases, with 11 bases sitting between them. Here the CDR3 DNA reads TGTGCCACCCGAACAGGGAATAGCAATCAGCCCCAGCATTTT. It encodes CATRTGNSNQPQHF. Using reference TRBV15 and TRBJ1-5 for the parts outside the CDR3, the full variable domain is DAMVIQNPRYQVTQFGKPVTLSCSQTLNHNVMYWYQQKSSQAPKLLFHYYDKDFNNEADTPDNFQSRRPNTSFCFLDIRSPGLGDTAMYLCATRTGNSNQPQHFGDGTRLSIL.

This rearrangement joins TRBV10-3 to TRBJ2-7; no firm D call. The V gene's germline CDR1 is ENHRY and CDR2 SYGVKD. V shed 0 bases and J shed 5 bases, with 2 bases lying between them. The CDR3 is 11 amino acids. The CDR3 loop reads CAISESHEQYF. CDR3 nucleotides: TGTGCCATCAGTGAGTCCCACGAGCAGTACTTC.

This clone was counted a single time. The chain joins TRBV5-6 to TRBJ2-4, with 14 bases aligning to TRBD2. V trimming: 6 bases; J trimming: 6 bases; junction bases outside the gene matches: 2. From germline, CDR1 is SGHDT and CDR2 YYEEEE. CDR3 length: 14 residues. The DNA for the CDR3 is TGTGCCAGCACCGGGACTAGCGGGAGAAACATTCAGTACTTC. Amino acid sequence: CASTGTSGRNIQYF.

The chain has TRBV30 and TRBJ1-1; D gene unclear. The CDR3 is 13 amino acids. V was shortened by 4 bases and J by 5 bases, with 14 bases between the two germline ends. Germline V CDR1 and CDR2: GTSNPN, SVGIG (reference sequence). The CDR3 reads CAWTLTMITEAFF. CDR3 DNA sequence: TGTGCCTGGACCCTAACTATGATAACTGAAGCTTTCTTT.

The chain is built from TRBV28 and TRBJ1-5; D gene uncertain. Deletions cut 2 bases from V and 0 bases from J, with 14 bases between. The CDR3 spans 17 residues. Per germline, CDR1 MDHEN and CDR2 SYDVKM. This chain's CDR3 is CASSLMEIQLSNQPQHF. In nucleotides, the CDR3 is TGTGCCAGCAGTTTAATGGAAATACAGCTTAGCAATCAGCCCCAGCATTTT.